The clone carrying this T cell receptor beta chain was seen at least ten times. Its antigen is unidentified. Under 3 months in duration, the ophthalmopathy in affected donors had moderate-to-severe activity, CAS ≥3 and NOSPECS ≥4. Uncontrolled infections, other autoimmune diseases, pregnancy or lactation barred patients from enrollment. Orbital computed tomography, together with clinical symptoms, serum thyroxine, TRAb and thyroid ultrasound, was used for diagnosis. This specimen comes from a study of Graves' ophthalmopathy and Graves' hyperthyroidism. The sequenced template was RNA, covering the TCR beta CDR3 region. A first-round RT-PCR used HTBI primers, followed by a second-round multiplex PCR. TCRdb processed the multiplex PCR reads anew with MiXCR; each CDR3 protein has one entry. The sample lists 350,000 to 400,000 distinct CDR3 sequences, about 17% occurring once. General observations from the study: With about 87% sensitivity and approximately 79% specificity, a 13-signature model separated ophthalmopathy from stable hyperthyroidism.

Looked up from germline, CDR1 is MDHEN and CDR2 is SYDVKM. The V end lost 5 bases, the J end lost 5 bases, and 21 bases lay between the germline ends. CDR3 size: 17 residues. The receptor's source is a woman younger than 30 with Graves' ophthalmopathy. This chain uses TRBV28 with TRBJ2-2, with D uncertain. The sample taken for sequencing was peripheral blood. The CDR3 reads CASSPTVGKTWTGELFF. DNA of the CDR3: TGTGCCAGCAGTCCTACAGTAGGAAAGACTTGGACCGGGGAGCTGTTTTTT. Full variable domain (outside the CDR3, taken from reference TRBV28 and TRBJ2-2): DVKVTQSSRYLVKRTGEKVFLECVQDMDHENMFWYRQDPGLGLRLIYFSYDVKMKEKGDIPEGYSVSREKKERFSLILESASTNQTSMYLCASSPTVGKTWTGELFFGEGSRLTVL.